The clone carrying this T cell receptor (beta chain) was seen more than once but under ten times. Its target is not known. TCRdb itself ran the 5' RACE reads through MiXCR, one entry per CDR3 protein. The sample has just under 95,000 distinct CDR3 sequences; 8.8% are singletons. These data originate in a study of CD8 T cells in ankylosing spondylitis. Germline lookup yields CDR1 LNHDA and CDR2 SQIVND (reference sequence). The CDR3 is 14 amino acids. After removal of 6 bases from V and 1 base from J, the junction contained 6 bases not matched to a gene. Findings and limits, study-wide: Clones that were linked to disease were CD8+ and were relatively rare in peripheral blood.

The sequence came from a male donor with ankylosing spondylitis or in good health (not recorded which). The rearrangement uses TRBV19 and TRBJ2-7; 7 bases match TRBD1. Specimen: blood, either unsorted or a sorted T cell fraction (not recorded which). This chain's CDR3 is CASSPLTGSYEQYF. The CDR3 nucleotides read TGTGCCAGTAGCCCGTTGACAGGGTCCTACGAGCAGTACTTC.